This T cell receptor (beta chain) emerged from a study of T cells in Graves' hyperthyroidism and ophthalmopathy. RNA transcripts provided the source from which TCR beta CDR3 regions were amplified. HTBI primers were used for first-round RT-PCR of the TCR CDR3. TCRdb passed the multiplex PCR reads through MiXCR, listing each CDR3 protein once. Counted here are hundreds of thousands of distinct CDR3 sequences, 25% to 30% occurring once; the ten biggest clones make up roughly a quarter. The CDR3 runs to 15 residues. V shed 3 bases, J shed 3 bases, and the junction held 5 bases outside the gene matches. CDR1 SGHTA and CDR2 FQGNSA come from the germline V gene. This clonotype came up many times. Each 10 ml fresh peripheral blood draw supplied the PBMCs.

This receptor was taken from a man aged 40-49 years with Graves' hyperthyroidism that later progressed to Graves' ophthalmopathy. The sample comprised blood. The chain uses TRBV7-2 and TRBJ2-7, with 10 bases aligning to TRBD2. CDR3: CASSLTGTSDYEQYF. Here the CDR3 DNA reads TGTGCCAGCAGCTTGACCGGGACTAGCGACTACGAGCAGTACTTC.